The sequence of this TCR beta chain was determined in a study of human T cells and chemical hapten exposure. Indicated time point: pre-sensitization, week 0. Treatment: therapeutic diphenylcyclopropenone sensitization with weekly scalp DPC. Study-wide findings and caveats: Positive correlation was observed between PT1 expanded TCR counts and patch test score. Sensitization with DPC brought no change to TCRs above 1 in 1000 in frequency.

Worth noting for this clonotype: Its antigen is undetermined.

The germline gives CDR1 SNHLY, CDR2 FYNNEI. The V end was cut by 11 bases, the J end by 7 bases, with 5 bases between. The CDR3 consists of 9 residues. Via MiXCR, TCRdb re-called the RACE reads, giving one row per CDR3 protein. The sample has about 80,000 distinct CDR3 sequences, 12% to 15% seen once. The clonotype originates from a woman aged 45-59 years with alopecia areata. Some clones in this sample may be carry-over from other donors' samples. The chain combines TRBV2 with TRBJ1-4, with D hard to call. This sample comprised whole blood, obtained in connection with sensitization to the hapten diphenylcyclopropenone (DPC). The DNA of the CDR3 is TGTGCCGGGAGTGAAAAACTGTTTTTT. Residues: CAGSEKLFF.